Below, 9 T cell receptor beta chains from the same sample are listed, as sequenced in a study of immune heterogeneity within non-small cell lung tumors. Multiplex PCR (32 V and 13 J primers) was used to amplify the TCR beta CDR3. TCRdb reprocessed the multiplex PCR reads with MiXCR, giving one entry per CDR3 protein. This repertoire shows some 31,000 distinct CDR3 sequences, around 26% found once; its top ten account for under 5%. At 600 ng per sample, bulk tumor genomic DNA provided the template. During surgery, each primary tumor gave multiple biopsies spaced as far apart as possible. Patients with untreated, newly diagnosed non-small cell lung cancer underwent curative surgery. Sequencing was performed on lung tumor tissue. The receptors derive from a man aged 35-49 years with non-small cell lung cancer.

This clonotype was counted ten times or more. The J gene is TRBJ2-7, the V gene TRBV7-2, with 14 bases fitting TRBD2. V lost 3 bases to trimming and J lost 4 bases; unmatched junction nucleotides: 5. The CDR3 is made up of 16 amino acids. From germline, CDR1 is SGHTA and CDR2 FQGNSA. For the CDR3, the DNA is TGTGCCAGCAGCTTGCCCGGGACTAGCGGGAGTTACGAGCAGTACTTC. Its translation is CASSLPGTSGSYEQYF.

V is TRBV11-2 and J is TRBJ2-1; maybe TRBD2 (5 bases). The V gene lost 8 bases and the J gene lost 10 bases, with 15 bases spanning the gap. Germline CDR1 SGHAT, CDR2 FQNNGV. This CDR3 has 12 residues. In DNA, the CDR3 is TGTGCCAGCGGACTCACGCGGGTAGAGCAGTTCTTC. Translation: CASGLTRVEQFF. Variable domain in full (rest from reference TRBV11-2 and TRBJ2-1): EAGVAQSPRYKIIEKRQSVAFWCNPISGHATLYWYQQILGQGPKLLIQFQNNGVVDDSQLPKDRFSAERLKGVDSTLKIQPAKLEDSAVYLCASGLTRVEQFFGPGTRLTVL.

V and J are TRBV20-1 and TRBJ2-1; no reliable D call. CDR1 is DFQATT and CDR2 is SNEGSKA in the germline V gene (reference sequence). V lost 0 bases to trimming and J lost 9 bases, with 15 bases between them. The CDR3 contains 14 residues. The CDR3 loop reads CSARDLDSNSEQFF. The CDR3 DNA sequence: TGCAGTGCTAGAGATCTTGATAGCAACAGTGAGCAGTTCTTC.

Concerning this clonotype: A single base separates this from a much larger clone, so it may be a read error. This likely comes from a read error, as the CDR3 has no conserved phenylalanine or tryptophan at its end. The rearrangement uses TRBV12-3 or TRBV12-4 and TRBJ2-1, with 7 bases that match TRBD1. V lost 5 bases and J lost 5; bases outside the gene matches: 6. The CDR3 runs 14 residues. The CDR3 DNA follows: TGTGCCAGCAGTGGGGACAGATTTAACAATGAGCAGTTCCTC. Its protein product is CASSGDRFNNEQFL.

This clonotype was counted only a few times. The V call is TRBV5-6, the J call TRBJ2-7, with TRBD2 matching 10 bases. J lost 7 bases, V lost 5 bases, and 12 bases had no gene match. The CDR3 loop spans 15 amino acids. Germline V lookup: CDR1 SGHDT, CDR2 YYEEEE. CDR3 in DNA: TGTGCCAGCAGTAATTCGGGGCTAGCGGGAGTTGAGCAGTACTTC. Translating it yields CASSNSGLAGVEQYF.

This clonotype has a handful of counts. The chain couples TRBV3-1 to TRBJ1-2; 9 positions match TRBD1. CDR1 is LGHDT and CDR2 is YNNKEL in the germline V gene (reference sequence). The CDR3 spans 16 residues. With 3 bases clipped from V and 1 base from J, the junction kept 6 bases outside the gene matches. CDR3 region: CASSQGQGWGNYGYTF. The CDR3 DNA follows: TGTGCCAGCAGCCAGGGACAGGGTTGGGGTAACTATGGCTACACCTTC.

In this sample, this clonotype turned up a few times. Written as DNA, the CDR3 is TGCAGTGCTAGAGGGACAGGAGGACAAGAGACCCAGTACTTC. Protein product: CSARGTGGQETQYF. The chain links TRBV20-1 to TRBJ2-5; 7 positions match TRBD1. This CDR3 region has 14 residues. Germline CDR1 and CDR2: DFQATT and SNEGSKA (reference sequence). The ends lost 1 base at V and 2 bases at J; junction bases unmatched: 4.

This clonotype was observed at least ten times. The chain uses TRBV11-3 and TRBJ2-7; tentatively, D is TRBD1 (6 bases). Germline V CDR1 and CDR2: SGHNT, YENEEA. The germline V and J ends were trimmed by 2 bases and 6 bases, with 11 bases remaining between them. The CDR3 runs to 13 residues. The CDR3 DNA follows: TGTGCCAGCAGCTTACGGGACATCCCCGAGCAGTACTTC. Its protein product is CASSLRDIPEQYF. The whole variable domain, remainder taken from reference TRBV11-3 and TRBJ2-7, is EAGVVQSPRYKIIEKKQPVAFWCNPISGHNTLYWYLQNLGQGPELLIRYENEEAVDDSQLPKDRFSAERLKGVDSTLKIQPAELGDSAVYLCASSLRDIPEQYFGPGTRLTVT.

This clonotype is medium-sized by share. CDR3 DNA sequence: TGTGCCAGCAGTTACACTAGCGGGATAGTCAATGAGCAGTTCTTC. Translation: CASSYTSGIVNEQFF. V usage is TRBV6-6 and J usage is TRBJ2-1, with TRBD2 matching 10 bases. The V and J ends lost 2 bases and 6 bases, in that order; junction bases with no gene match: 4. The CDR3 is 15 residues long. CDR1 MNHNY and CDR2 SVGAGI come from the germline V gene (reference sequence).